The clone carrying this TCR beta chain was recorded a few times. Its antigen is unknown. Peptide-pool stimulation followed by sequencing identified expanded antigen-specific CD4+ clonotypes in the ViraFEST assay. With approximately 9 days of culture completed, CD4+ T cells were isolated. This individual contracted SARS-CoV-2 between March and December 2020, as verified by PCR. BNT162b2 vaccine or mRNA-1273 vaccine was given to participants in two doses. Days 3 and 7 saw half the medium replaced with IL-2 medium. Measured with immunoSEQ multiplex PCR; TCRdb has only the in-frame clones, and not every one. The sample has about 18,000 clones; about 80% are singletons. V was pared by 5 bases and J by 5 bases, with 13 bases of the junction left unmatched. There are 17 residues in the CDR3. CDR1 is SEHNR and CDR2 is FQNEAQ in the germline V gene (reference sequence). The data stem from a study of vaccination effects on CD4 cells after COVID-19. Findings and limits, study-wide: Long after vaccination, the clones induced by infection and by vaccine shrank markedly in size.

The specimen was CD4+ T cells from PBMCs cultured with SARS-CoV-2 spike peptides, collected after COVID-19 vaccination. The TCR comes from a human donor who had a prior SARS-CoV-2 infection. This chain links TRBV7-9 with TRBJ2-7, with 12 bases aligning to TRBD1. CDR3 bases: TGTGCCAGCAGCCGGAGAATCGGGACAGGGGGCAGAGACGAGCAGTACTTC. This encodes CASSRRIGTGGRDEQYF.